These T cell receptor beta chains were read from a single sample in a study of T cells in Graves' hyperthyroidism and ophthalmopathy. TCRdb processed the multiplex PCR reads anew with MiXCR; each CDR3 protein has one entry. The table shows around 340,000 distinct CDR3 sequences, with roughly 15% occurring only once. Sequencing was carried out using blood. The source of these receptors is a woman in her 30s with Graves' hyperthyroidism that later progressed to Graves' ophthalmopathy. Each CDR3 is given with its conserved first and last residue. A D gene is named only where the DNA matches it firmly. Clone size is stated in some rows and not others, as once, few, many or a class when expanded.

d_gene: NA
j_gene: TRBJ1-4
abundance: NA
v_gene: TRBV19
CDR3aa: CASRPTRGNEKLFF
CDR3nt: TGTGCCAGTAGACCGACCCGGGGTAATGAAAAACTGTTTTTT

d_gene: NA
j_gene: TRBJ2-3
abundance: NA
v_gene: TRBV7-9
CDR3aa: CASSLPDGADTQYF
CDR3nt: TGTGCCAGCAGCTTACCTGATGGTGCAGATACGCAGTATTTT

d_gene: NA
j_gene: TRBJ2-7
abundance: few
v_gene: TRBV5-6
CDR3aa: CASSLSAVAYEQYF
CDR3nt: TGTGCCAGCAGCTTGTCGGCGGTTGCCTACGAGCAGTACTTC

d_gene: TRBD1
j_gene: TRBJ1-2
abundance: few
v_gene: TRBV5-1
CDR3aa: CASSYEGATRYGYTF
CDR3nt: TGCGCCAGCAGCTATGAGGGGGCCACCCGCTATGGCTACACCTTC

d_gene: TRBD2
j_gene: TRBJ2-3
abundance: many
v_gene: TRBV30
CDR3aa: CAWSFGLVHLDTQYF
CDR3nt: TGTGCCTGGAGTTTTGGACTAGTCCACTTAGATACGCAGTATTTT

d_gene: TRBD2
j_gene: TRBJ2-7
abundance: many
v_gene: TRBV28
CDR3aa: CASSLVPGTSGTYEQYF
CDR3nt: TGTGCCAGCAGTTTAGTTCCGGGGACTAGCGGAACCTACGAGCAGTACTTC

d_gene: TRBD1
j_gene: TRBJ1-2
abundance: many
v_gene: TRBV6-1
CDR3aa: CASSRGQDYGYTF
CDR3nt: TGTGCCAGCAGCCGGGGACAGGACTATGGCTACACCTTC

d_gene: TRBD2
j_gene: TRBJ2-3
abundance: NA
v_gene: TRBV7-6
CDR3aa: CASSNRLAGANTDTQYF
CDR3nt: TGTGCCAGCAGCAATAGGCTAGCGGGGGCCAACACAGATACGCAGTATTTT

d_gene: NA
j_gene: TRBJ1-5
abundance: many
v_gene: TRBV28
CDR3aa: CASSPSFNQPQHF
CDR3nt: TGTGCCAGCAGCCCATCCTTTAATCAGCCCCAGCATTTT

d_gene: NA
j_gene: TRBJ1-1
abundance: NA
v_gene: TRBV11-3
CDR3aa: CASRLLFTEAFF
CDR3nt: TGTGCCAGCAGGTTACTATTTACTGAAGCTTTCTTT

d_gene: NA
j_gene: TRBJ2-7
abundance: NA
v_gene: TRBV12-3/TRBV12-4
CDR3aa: CASSHPPPYEQYF
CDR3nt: TGTGCCAGCAGCCACCCGCCCCCCTACGAGCAGTACTTC

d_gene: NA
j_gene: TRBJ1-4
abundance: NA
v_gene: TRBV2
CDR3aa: CASRDSTTNEKLFF
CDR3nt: TGTGCCAGCAGGGACAGTACAACTAATGAAAAACTGTTTTTT

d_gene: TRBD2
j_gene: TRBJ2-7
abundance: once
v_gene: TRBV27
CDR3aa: CASLGTSRSYEQYF
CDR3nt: TGTGCCAGTTTGGGGACTAGCCGATCCTACGAGCAGTACTTC

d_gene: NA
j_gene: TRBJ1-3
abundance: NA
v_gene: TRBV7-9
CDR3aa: CASSEESSGNTIYF
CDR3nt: TGTGCCAGCAGCGAAGAGAGCTCTGGAAACACCATATATTTT

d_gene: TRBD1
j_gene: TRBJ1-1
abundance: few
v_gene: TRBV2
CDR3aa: CASRTGGPSNTEAFF
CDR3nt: TGTGCCTCGCGGACAGGGGGCCCGTCGAACACTGAAGCTTTCTTT

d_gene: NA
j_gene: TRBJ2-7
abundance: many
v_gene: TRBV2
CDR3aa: CASRASPGRQTYEQYF
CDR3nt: TGTGCCAGCAGAGCCTCCCCGGGACGCCAAACCTACGAGCAGTACTTC

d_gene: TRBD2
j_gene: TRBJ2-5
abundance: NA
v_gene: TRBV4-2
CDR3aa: CASSHRKSGIHQETQYF
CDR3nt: TGTGCCAGCAGCCACCGAAAAAGCGGGATACACCAAGAGACCCAGTACTTC

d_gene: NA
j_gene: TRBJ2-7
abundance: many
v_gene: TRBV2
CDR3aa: CASKEEFPYEQYF
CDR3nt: TGTGCCAGCAAGGAGGAATTCCCCTACGAGCAGTACTTC

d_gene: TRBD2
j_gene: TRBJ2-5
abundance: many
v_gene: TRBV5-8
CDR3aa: CASKSPGLAEETQYF
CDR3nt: TGTGCCAGCAAATCACCGGGACTAGCGGAAGAGACCCAGTACTTC

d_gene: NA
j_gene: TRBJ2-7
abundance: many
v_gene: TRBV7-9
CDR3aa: CASSTSPGFTYEQYF
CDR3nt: TGTGCCAGCAGCACCTCCCCAGGGTTCACCTACGAGCAGTACTTC

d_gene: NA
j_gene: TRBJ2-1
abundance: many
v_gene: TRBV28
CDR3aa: CASSPDGSSYNEQFF
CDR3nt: TGTGCCAGCAGTCCAGACGGGAGCTCCTACAATGAGCAGTTCTTC

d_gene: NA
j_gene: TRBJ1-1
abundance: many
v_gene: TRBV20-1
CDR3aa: CSASSNTEAFF
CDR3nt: TGCAGTGCTAGCAGTAACACTGAAGCTTTCTTT

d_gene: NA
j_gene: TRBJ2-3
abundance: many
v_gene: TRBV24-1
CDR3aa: CATSDLQGGDTQYF
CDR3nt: TGTGCCACCAGTGACCTTCAGGGAGGAGATACGCAGTATTTT

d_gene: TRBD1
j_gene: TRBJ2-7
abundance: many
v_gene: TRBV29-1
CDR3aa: CSVVGQGAYEQYF
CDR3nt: TGCAGCGTTGTCGGGCAGGGGGCCTACGAGCAGTACTTC

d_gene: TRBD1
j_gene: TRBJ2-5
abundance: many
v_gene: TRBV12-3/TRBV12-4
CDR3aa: CASSEGAETQYF
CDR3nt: TGTGCCAGCTCTGAGGGGGCAGAGACCCAGTACTTC

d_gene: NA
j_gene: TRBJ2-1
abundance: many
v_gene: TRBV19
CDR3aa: CASSTQSSGVRYNEQFF
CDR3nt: TGTGCCAGTAGTACCCAGTCCTCGGGGGTGAGATACAATGAGCAGTTCTTC

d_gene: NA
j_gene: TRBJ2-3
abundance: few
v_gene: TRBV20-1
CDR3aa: CSARNTRGNTDTQYF
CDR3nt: TGCAGTGCTAGAAATACTAGAGGGAACACAGATACGCAGTATTTT

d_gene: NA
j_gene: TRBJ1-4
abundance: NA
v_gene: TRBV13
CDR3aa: CASSFLGEETNEKLFF
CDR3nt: TGTGCCAGCAGCTTTTTAGGGGAAGAAACTAATGAAAAACTGTTTTTT

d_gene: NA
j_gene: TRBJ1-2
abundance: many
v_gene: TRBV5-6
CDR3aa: CASSLGWVQYGYTF
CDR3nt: TGTGCCAGCAGCTTGGGTTGGGTTCAGTATGGCTACACCTTC

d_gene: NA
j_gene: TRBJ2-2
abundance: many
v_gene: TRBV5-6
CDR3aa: CASSLDRLNTGELFF
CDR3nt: TGTGCCAGCAGCTTGGACAGGCTGAACACCGGGGAGCTGTTTTTT

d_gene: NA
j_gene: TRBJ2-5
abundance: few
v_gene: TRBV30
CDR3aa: CAWSAGLSQETQYF
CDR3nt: TGTGCCTGGAGTGCGGGGCTCAGCCAAGAGACCCAGTACTTC

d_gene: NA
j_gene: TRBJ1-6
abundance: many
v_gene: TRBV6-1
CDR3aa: CASSGGGLWSYNSPLHF
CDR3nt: TGTGCCAGCAGCGGAGGGGGGTTGTGGTCCTATAATTCACCCCTCCACTTT

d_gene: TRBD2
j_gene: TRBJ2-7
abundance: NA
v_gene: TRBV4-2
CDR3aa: CASSQDRPVAGGPYEQYF
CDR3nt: TGTGCCAGCAGCCAAGATAGGCCCGTAGCGGGAGGGCCCTACGAGCAGTACTTC

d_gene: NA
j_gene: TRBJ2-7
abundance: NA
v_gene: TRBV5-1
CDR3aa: CASSLEASAGYEQYF
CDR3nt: TGCGCCAGCAGCTTGGAAGCTAGCGCTGGCTACGAGCAGTACTTC

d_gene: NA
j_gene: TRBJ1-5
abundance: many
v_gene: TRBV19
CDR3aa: CASRDWGASNQPQHF
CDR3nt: TGTGCCAGTAGGGATTGGGGGGCTAGTAATCAGCCCCAGCATTTT

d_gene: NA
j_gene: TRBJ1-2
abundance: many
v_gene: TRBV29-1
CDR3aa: CSVDVRGYGYTF
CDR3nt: TGCAGCGTTGATGTCAGGGGTTATGGCTACACCTTC

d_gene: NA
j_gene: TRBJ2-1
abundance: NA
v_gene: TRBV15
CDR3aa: CATSRPGTIAYNEQFF
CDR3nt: TGTGCCACCAGCAGACCCGGGACAATCGCCTACAATGAGCAGTTCTTC

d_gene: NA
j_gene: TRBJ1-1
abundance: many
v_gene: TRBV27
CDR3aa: CASSLLRNNEAFF
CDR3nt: TGTGCCAGCAGTTTATTGAGAAACAATGAAGCTTTCTTT

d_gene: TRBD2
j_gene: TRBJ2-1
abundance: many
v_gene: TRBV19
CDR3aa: CASSTRLAGYNEQFF
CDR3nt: TGTGCCAGTAGTACCCGACTAGCGGGGTACAATGAGCAGTTCTTC

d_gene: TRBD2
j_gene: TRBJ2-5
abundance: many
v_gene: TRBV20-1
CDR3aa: CSASPLPTSGQETQYF
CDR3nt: TGCAGTGCTAGCCCCCTCCCGACTAGCGGCCAAGAGACCCAGTACTTC

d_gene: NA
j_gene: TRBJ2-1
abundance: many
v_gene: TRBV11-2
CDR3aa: CASSPFPTGDEQFF
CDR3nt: TGTGCCAGCAGCCCCTTTCCTACAGGTGATGAGCAGTTCTTC

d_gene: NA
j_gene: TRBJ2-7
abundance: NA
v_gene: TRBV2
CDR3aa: CAGSGGATYEQYF
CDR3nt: TGTGCCGGCAGTGGAGGGGCTACCTACGAGCAGTACTTC

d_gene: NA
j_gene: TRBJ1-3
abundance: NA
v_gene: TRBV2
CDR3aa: CASSIGDSGNTIYF
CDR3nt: TGTGCCAGCAGTATCGGGGACTCTGGAAACACCATATATTTT

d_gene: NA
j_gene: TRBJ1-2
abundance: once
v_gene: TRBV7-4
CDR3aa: CTSSREANYGHTF
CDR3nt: TGTACCAGCAGCCGGGAAGCAAACTATGGCCACACCTTC

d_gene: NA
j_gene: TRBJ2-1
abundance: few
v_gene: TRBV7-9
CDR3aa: CASSRDGFYNEQFF
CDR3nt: TGTGCCAGCAGCCGGGACGGATTCTACAATGAGCAGTTCTTC

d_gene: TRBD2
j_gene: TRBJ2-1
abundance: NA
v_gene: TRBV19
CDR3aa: CASSRTGTTNEQFF
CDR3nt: TGTGCCAGTAGTCGAACCGGGACTACTAATGAGCAGTTCTTC

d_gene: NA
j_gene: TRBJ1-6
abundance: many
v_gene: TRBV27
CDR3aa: CASSLSWLSPLHF
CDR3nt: TGTGCCAGCAGTTTATCTTGGTTATCACCCCTCCACTTT

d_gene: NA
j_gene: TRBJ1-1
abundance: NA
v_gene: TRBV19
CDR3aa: CASSAEVNTEAFF
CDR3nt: TGTGCCAGTAGTGCCGAAGTGAACACTGAAGCTTTCTTT

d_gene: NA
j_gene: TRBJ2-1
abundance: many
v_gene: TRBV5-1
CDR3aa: CASSLGSHNEQFF
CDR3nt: TGCGCCAGCAGCCTGGGGAGTCACAATGAGCAGTTCTTC

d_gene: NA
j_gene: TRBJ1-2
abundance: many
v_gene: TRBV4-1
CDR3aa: CASSQELLEAAYGYTF
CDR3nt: TGCGCCAGCAGCCAAGAATTACTGGAGGCTGCTTATGGCTACACCTTC

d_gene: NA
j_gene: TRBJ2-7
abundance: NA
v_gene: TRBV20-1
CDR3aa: CSAFRDANEQYF
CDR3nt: TGCAGTGCTTTTCGGGACGCAAACGAGCAGTACTTC

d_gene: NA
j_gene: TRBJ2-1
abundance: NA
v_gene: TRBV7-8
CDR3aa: CASSLGVDYNEQFF
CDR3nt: TGTGCCAGCAGCTTAGGGGTCGATTACAATGAGCAGTTCTTC

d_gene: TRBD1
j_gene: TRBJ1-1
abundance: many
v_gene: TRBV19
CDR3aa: CASSIPPRGLNTEAFF
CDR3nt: TGTGCCAGTAGTATTCCTCCCAGGGGGCTAAACACTGAAGCTTTCTTT

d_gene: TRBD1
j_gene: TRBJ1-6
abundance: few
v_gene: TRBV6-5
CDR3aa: CASSYPDREYNSPLHF
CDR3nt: TGTGCCAGCAGTTACCCCGACAGGGAGTATAATTCACCCCTCCACTTT

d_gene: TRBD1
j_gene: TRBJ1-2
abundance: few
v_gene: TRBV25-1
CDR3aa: CASSKPGQGAGGYTF
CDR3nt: TGTGCCAGCAGTAAACCGGGACAGGGGGCGGGTGGCTACACCTTC

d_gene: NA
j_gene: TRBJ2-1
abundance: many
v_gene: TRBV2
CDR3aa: CASREQGGSYNEQFF
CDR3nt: TGTGCCAGCAGGGAGCAGGGGGGTTCCTACAATGAGCAGTTCTTC

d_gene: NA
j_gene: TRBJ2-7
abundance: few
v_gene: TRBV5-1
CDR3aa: CASSGSYGQYF
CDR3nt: TGCGCCAGCAGCGGAAGCTACGGGCAGTACTTC